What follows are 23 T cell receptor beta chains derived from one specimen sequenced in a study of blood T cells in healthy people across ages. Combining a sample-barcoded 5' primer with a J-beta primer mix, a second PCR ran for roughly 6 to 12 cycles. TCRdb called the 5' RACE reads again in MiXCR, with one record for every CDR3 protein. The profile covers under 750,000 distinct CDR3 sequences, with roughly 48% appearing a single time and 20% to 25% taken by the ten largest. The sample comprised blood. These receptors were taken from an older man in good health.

CDR3 sequence reads: CASSTAGAPYNEQFF. In DNA, the CDR3 is TGTGCCAGCAGCACGGCGGGAGCCCCCTACAATGAGCAGTTCTTC. The V gene is TRBV9, the J gene TRBJ2-1, with 7 bases that match TRBD2. The V and J ends lost 4 bases and 2 bases, in that order; junction bases with no gene match: 6. This CDR3 has 15 residues. Germline CDR1 SGDLS, CDR2 YYNGEE.

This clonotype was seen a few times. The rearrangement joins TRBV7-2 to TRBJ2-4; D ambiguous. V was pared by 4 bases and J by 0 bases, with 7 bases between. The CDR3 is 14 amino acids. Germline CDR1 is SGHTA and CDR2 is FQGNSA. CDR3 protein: CASSSLLAKNIQYF. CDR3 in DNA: TGTGCCAGCAGCTCCCTTCTAGCCAAAAACATTCAGTACTTC.

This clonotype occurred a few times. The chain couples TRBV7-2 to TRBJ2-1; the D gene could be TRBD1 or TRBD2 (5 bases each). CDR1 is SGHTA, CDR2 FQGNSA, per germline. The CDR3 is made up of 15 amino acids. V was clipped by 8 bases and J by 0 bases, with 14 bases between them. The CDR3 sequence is CASLTGTASYNEQFF. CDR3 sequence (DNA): TGTGCCAGCCTAACCGGGACGGCCTCCTACAATGAGCAGTTCTTC.

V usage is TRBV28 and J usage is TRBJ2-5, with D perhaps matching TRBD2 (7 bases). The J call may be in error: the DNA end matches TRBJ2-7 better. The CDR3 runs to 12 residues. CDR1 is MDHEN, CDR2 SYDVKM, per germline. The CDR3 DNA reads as TGTGCCAGCGGGGGGGCAGTGTACGAGCAGTACTTC. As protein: CASGGAVYEQYF.

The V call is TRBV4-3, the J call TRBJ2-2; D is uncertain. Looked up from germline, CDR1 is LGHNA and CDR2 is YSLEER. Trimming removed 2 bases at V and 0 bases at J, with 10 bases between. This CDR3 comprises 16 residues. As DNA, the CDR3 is TGCGCCAGCAGCCAACTAGTCGGATCGAACACCGGGGAGCTGTTTTTT. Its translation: CASSQLVGSNTGELFF.

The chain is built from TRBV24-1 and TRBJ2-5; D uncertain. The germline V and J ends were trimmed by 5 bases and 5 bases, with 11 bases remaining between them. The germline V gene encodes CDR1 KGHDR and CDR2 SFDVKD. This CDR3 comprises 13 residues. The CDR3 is CATSGQPRETQYF. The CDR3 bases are TGTGCCACCAGTGGTCAGCCAAGGGAGACCCAGTACTTC.

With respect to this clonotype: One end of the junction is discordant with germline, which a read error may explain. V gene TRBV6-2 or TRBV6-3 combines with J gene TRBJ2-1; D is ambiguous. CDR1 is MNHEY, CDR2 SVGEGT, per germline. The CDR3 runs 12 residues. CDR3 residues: CVSNVGYNEQFF. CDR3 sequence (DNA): TGTGTCAGCAATGTCGGCTACAATGAGCAGTTCTTC.

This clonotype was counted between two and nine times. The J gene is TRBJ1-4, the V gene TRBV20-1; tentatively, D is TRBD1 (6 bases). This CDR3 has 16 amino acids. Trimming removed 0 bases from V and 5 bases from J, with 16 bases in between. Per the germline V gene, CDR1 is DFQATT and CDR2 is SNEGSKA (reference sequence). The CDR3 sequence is CSARDTTGSGNEKLFF. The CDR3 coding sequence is TGCAGTGCTAGAGATACTACAGGGTCGGGGAATGAAAAACTGTTTTTT.

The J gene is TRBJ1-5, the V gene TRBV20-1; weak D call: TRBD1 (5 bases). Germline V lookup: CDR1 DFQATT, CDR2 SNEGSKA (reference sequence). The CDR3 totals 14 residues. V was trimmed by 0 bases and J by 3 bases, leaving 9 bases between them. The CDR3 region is CSARDLRDNQPQHF. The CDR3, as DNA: TGCAGTGCTAGAGATCTCAGGGACAATCAGCCCCAGCATTTT.

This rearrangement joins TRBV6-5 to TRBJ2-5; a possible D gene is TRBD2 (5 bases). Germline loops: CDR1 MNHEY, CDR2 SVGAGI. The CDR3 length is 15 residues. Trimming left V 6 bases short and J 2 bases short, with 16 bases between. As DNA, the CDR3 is TGTGCCAGCAGGGGAGATGCGACCGTACAAGAGACCCAGTACTTC. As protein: CASRGDATVQETQYF.

CDR3 region: CASSRGEGRNTEAFF. The CDR3 DNA reads as TGTGCCAGCAGCCGTGGGGAGGGGAGGAACACTGAAGCTTTCTTT. This chain links TRBV3-1 with TRBJ1-1; perhaps TRBD1 as D (5 bases). V was cut by 4 bases and J by 1 base, with 13 bases left in between. Looked up from germline, CDR1 is LGHDT and CDR2 is YNNKEL (reference sequence). This CDR3 has 15 amino acids.

CDR3 bases: TGTGCCAGCAGTTTAGCCGAAAATGAGCAGTTCTTC. Protein product: CASSLAENEQFF. This rearrangement joins TRBV12-3 or TRBV12-4 to TRBJ2-1; D gene ambiguous. V lost 0 bases and J lost 7, with 4 bases in between. This CDR3 region has 12 residues.

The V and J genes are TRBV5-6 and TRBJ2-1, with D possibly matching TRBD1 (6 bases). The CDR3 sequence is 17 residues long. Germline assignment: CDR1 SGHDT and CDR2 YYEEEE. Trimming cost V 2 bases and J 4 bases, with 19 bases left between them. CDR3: CASSLQGSVGSYNEQFF. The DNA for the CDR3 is TGTGCCAGCAGCTTACAGGGCTCGGTGGGTTCTTACAATGAGCAGTTCTTC.

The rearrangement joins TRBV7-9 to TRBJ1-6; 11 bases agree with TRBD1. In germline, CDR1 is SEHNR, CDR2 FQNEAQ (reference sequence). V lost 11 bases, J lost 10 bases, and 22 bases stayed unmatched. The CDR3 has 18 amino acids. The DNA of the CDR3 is TGTGCCCGTGAAAAAGGACAGGGGGCCCGAAATAGGCCCTCACCCCTCCACTTT. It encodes CAREKGQGARNRPSPLHF.

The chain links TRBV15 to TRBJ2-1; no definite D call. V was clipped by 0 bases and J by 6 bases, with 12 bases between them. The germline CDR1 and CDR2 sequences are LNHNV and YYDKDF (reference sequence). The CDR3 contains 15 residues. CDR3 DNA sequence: TGTGCCACCAGCAGAGACTGGGGATTGGGCAATGAGCAGTTCTTC. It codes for CATSRDWGLGNEQFF.

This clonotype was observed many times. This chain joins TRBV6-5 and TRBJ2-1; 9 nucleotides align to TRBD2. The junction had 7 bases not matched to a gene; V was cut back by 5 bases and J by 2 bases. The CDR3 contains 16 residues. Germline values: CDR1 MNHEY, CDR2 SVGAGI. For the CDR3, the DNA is TGTGCCAGCAGTACAAGACTAGCGGAGACCTACAATGAGCAGTTCTTC. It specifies CASSTRLAETYNEQFF.

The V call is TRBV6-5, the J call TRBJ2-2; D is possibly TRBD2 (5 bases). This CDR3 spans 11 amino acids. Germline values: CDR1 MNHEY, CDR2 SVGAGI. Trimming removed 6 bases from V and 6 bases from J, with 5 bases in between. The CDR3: CASRRAGELFF. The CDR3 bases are TGTGCCAGCAGGAGGGCCGGGGAGCTGTTTTTT.

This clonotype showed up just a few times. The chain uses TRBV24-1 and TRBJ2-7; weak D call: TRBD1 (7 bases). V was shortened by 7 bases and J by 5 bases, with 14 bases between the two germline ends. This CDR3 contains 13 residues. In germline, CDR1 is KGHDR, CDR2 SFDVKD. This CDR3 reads CATRGGRGNEQYF. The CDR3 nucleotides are TGTGCCACCAGGGGAGGCAGGGGGAACGAGCAGTACTTC.

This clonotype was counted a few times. The DNA of the CDR3 is TGTGCCAGCAGACCCTCCGGGACAGGGAGAAGGGGTAATGAAAAACTGTTTTTT. This sequence encodes CASRPSGTGRRGNEKLFF. This chain connects TRBV6-1 to TRBJ1-4, with 9 bases aligning to TRBD1. Germline trimming cut 6 bases from V and 4 bases from J; bases unmatched to any gene: 15. Looked up from germline, CDR1 is MNHNS and CDR2 is SASEGT. The CDR3 covers 18 residues.

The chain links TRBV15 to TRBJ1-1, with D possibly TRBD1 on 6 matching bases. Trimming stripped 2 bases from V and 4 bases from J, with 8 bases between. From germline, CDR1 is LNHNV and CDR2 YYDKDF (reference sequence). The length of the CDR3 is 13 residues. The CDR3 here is CATSRTGSTEAFF. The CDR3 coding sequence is TGTGCCACCAGCAGAACAGGGTCCACTGAAGCTTTCTTT. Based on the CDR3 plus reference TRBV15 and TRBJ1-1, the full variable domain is DAMVIQNPRYQVTQFGKPVTLSCSQTLNHNVMYWYQQKSSQAPKLLFHYYDKDFNNEADTPDNFQSRRPNTSFCFLDIRSPGLGDTAMYLCATSRTGSTEAFFGQGTRLTVV.

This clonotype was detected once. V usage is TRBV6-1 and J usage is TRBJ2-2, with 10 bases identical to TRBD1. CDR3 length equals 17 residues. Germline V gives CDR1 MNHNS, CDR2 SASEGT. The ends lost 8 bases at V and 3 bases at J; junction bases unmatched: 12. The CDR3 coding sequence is TGTGCCAGCCGCCCACGGATAGGGACAGGGGACACCGGGGAGCTGTTTTTT. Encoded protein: CASRPRIGTGDTGELFF.

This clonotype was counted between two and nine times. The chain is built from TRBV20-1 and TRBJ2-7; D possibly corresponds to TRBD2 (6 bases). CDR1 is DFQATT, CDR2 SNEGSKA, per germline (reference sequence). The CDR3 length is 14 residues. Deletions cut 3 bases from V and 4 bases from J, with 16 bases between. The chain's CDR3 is CSASRGGTQYEQYF. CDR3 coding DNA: TGCAGTGCTAGTCGGGGCGGGACCCAATACGAGCAGTACTTC.

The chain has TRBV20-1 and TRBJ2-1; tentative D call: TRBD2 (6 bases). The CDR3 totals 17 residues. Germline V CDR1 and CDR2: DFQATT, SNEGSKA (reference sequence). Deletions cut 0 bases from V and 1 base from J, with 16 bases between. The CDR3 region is CSARDGVRERSYNEQFF. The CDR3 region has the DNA TGCAGTGCTAGAGATGGGGTACGGGAGAGGTCCTACAATGAGCAGTTCTTC.